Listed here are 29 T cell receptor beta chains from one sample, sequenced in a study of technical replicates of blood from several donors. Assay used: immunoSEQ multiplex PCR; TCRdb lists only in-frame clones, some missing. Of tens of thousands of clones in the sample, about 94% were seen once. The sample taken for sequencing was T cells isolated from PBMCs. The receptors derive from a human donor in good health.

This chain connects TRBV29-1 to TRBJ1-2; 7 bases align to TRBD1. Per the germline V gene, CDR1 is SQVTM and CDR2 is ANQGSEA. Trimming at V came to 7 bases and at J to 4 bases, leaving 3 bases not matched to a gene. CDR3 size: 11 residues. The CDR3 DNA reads TGCAGCGATGGGACAGTCTATGGCTACACCTTC. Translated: CSDGTVYGYTF.

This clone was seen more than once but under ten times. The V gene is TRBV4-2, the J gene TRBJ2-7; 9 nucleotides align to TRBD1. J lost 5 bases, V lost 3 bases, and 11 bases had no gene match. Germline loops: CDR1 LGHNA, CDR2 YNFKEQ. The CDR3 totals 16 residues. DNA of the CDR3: TGTGCCAGCAGCCACCCCGTGACAGGGGGAAAACACGAGCAGTACTTC. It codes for CASSHPVTGGKHEQYF.

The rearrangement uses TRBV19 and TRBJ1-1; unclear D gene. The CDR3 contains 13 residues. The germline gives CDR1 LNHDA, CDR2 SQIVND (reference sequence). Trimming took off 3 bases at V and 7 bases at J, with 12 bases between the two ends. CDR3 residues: CASSMNKRLEAFF. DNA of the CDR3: TGTGCCAGTAGTATGAATAAGAGGCTTGAAGCTTTCTTT.

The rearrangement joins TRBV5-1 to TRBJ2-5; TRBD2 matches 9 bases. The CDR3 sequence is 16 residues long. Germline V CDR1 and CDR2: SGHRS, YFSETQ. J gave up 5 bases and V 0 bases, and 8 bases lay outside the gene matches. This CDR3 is CASSLEGSGSGETQYF. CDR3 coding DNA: TGCGCCAGCAGCTTGGAGGGTAGCGGGAGTGGCGAGACCCAGTACTTC.

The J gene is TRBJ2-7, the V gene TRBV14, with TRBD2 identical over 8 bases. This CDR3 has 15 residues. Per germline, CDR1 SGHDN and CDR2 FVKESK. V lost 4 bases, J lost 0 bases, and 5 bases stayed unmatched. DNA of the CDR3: TGTGCCAGCAGCCGACGAAGCGGGAGCTCCTACGAGCAGTACTTC. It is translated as CASSRRSGSSYEQYF.

The DNA for the CDR3 is TGTGCCAGCAGTTACCCCGGGACAGACCAACGTAGGGGGCAGTTCTTC. Translation: CASSYPGTDQRRGQFF. The rearrangement links TRBV6-5 to TRBJ2-1, with 7 bases aligning to TRBD1. Per germline, CDR1 MNHEY and CDR2 SVGAGI. V shed 2 bases and J 12 bases; nucleotides not matched to a gene: 16. The CDR3 is 16 residues long.

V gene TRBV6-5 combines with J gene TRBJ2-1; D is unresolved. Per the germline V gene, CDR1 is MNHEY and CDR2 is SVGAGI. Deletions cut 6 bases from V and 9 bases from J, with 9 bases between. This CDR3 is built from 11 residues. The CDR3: CASRFMAEQFF. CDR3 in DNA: TGTGCCAGCAGATTCATGGCTGAGCAGTTCTTC.

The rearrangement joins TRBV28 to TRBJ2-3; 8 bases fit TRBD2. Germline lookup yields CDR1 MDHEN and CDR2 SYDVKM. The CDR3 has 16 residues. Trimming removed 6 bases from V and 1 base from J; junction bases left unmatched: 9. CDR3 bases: TGTGCCAGCAGCACAAACGGACTAGCTGGCACAGATACGCAGTATTTT. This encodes CASSTNGLAGTDTQYF.

The CDR3 DNA reads TGTGCCAGCAGCTTAGTGGAGGGGTACGAGCAGTACTTC. The encoded protein is CASSLVEGYEQYF. The chain links TRBV11-3 to TRBJ2-7, with D maybe TRBD2 (6 bases). V was clipped by 1 base and J by 4 bases, with 8 bases between them. CDR1 is SGHNT, CDR2 YENEEA, per germline. The CDR3 consists of 13 residues.

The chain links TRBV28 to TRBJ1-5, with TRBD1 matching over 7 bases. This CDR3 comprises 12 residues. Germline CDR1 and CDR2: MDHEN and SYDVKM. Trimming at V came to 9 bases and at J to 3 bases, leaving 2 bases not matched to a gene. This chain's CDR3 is CARTGDNQPQHF. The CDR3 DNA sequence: TGTGCCAGAACAGGGGACAATCAGCCCCAGCATTTT.

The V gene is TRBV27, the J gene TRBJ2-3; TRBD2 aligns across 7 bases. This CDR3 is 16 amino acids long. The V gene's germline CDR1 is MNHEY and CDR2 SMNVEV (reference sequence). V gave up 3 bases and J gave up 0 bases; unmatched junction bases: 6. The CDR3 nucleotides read TGTGCCAGCAGTTTGATGGCTAGCGGAAGCACAGATACGCAGTATTTT. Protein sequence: CASSLMASGSTDTQYF.

In DNA, the CDR3 is TGTGCCAGCAAACTAGCCGAAAGGAACAAAAACATTCAGTACTTC. This sequence encodes CASKLAERNKNIQYF. This sequence joins TRBV6-6 and TRBJ2-4; a possible D gene is TRBD2 (6 bases). Per germline, CDR1 MNHNY and CDR2 SVGAGI (reference sequence). The CDR3 covers 15 residues. Trimming left V 7 bases short and J 3 bases short, with 16 bases between.

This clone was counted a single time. The CDR3 bases are TGTGCCAGCAGTTTGACCCGCCGGGACAGGGGGGATGAGCAGTTCTTC. The encoded protein is CASSLTRRDRGDEQFF. This chain links TRBV7-3 with TRBJ2-1, with 11 positions matching TRBD1. V lost 6 bases, J lost 8 bases, and 12 bases stayed unmatched. Germline V gives CDR1 SGHTA, CDR2 FQGTGA. The CDR3 consists of 16 residues.

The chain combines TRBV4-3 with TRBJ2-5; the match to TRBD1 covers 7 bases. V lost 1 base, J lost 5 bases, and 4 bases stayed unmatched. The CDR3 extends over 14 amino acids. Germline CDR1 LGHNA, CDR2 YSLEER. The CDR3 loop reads CASSQGQGLETQYF. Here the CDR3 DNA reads TGCGCCAGCAGCCAAGGACAGGGCTTGGAGACCCAGTACTTC.

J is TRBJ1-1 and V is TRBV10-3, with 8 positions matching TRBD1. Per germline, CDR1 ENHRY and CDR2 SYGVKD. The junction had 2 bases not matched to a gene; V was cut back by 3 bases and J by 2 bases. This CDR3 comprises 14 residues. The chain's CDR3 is CAISEDRGNTEAFF. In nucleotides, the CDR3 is TGTGCCATCAGTGAAGACAGGGGAAACACTGAAGCTTTCTTT.

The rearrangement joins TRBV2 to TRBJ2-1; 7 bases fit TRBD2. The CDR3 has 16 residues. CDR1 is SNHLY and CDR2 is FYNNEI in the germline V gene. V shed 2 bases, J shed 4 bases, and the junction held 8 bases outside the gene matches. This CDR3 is CASSEFGLAEYNEQFF. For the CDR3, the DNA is TGTGCCAGCAGTGAATTCGGGCTAGCGGAGTACAATGAGCAGTTCTTC.

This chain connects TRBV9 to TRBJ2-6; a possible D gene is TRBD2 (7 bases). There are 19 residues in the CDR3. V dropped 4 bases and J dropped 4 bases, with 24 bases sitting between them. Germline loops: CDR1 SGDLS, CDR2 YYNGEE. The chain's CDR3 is CASSSQGGGLSSGANVLTF. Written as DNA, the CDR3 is TGTGCCAGCAGCTCCCAAGGGGGGGGGCTGTCATCCGGGGCCAACGTCCTGACTTTC.

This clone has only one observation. Here the CDR3 DNA reads TGTGCCAGTTGCCCCCGGGACTACTACTACAATGAGCAGTTCTTC. Protein product: CASCPRDYYYNEQFF. This sequence joins TRBV19 and TRBJ2-1; 7 bases fit TRBD2. This CDR3 has 15 residues. Germline CDR1 and CDR2: LNHDA and SQIVND (reference sequence). V gave up 8 bases and J gave up 3 bases; unmatched junction bases: 10.

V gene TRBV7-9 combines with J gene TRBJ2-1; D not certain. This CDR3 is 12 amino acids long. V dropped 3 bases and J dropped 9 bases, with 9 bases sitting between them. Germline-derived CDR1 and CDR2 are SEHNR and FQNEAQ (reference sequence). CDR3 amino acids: CASSLFAGEQFF. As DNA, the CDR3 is TGTGCCAGCAGCTTGTTTGCAGGTGAGCAGTTCTTC.

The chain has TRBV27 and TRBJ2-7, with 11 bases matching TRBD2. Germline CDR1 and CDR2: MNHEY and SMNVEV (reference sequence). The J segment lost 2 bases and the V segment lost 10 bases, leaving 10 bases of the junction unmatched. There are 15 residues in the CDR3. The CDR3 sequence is CATRTSGWGTYEQYF. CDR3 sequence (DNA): TGTGCCACGCGGACTAGCGGGTGGGGGACCTACGAGCAGTACTTC.

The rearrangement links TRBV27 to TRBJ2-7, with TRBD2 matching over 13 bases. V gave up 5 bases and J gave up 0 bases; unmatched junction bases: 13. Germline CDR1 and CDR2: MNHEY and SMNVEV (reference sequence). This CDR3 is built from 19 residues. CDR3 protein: CASSPGLAGLQLLSYEQYF. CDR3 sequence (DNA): TGTGCCAGCAGTCCGGGACTAGCGGGACTCCAACTCCTCTCCTACGAGCAGTACTTC.

The CDR3 spells CASSVESFAYTDTQYF. The CDR3 DNA is TGTGCCAGCAGCGTAGAGTCGTTCGCGTACACAGATACGCAGTATTTT. The V call is TRBV9, the J call TRBJ2-3; D unresolved. The germline gives CDR1 SGDLS, CDR2 YYNGEE. The CDR3 has 16 amino acids. Trimming left V 0 bases short and J 2 bases short, with 13 bases between. Filled out from reference TRBV9 and TRBJ2-3, the complete variable domain reads DSGVTQTPKHLITATGQRVTLRCSPRSGDLSVYWYQQSLDQGLQFLIQYYNGEERAKGNILERFSAQQFPDLHSELNLSSLELGDSALYFCASSVESFAYTDTQYFGPGTRLTVL.

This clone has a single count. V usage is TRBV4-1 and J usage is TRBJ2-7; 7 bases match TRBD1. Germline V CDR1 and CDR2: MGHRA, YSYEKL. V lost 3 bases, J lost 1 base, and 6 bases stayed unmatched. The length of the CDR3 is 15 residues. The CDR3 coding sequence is TGCGCCAGCAGCCAGGATTGGGACAGTTCCTACGAGCAGTACTTC. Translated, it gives CASSQDWDSSYEQYF.

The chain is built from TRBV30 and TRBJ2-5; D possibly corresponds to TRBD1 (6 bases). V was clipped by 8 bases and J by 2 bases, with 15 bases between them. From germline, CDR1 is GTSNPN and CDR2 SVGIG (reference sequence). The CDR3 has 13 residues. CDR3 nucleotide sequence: TGTGCCCTTCGCAGGGGTTTACAAGAGACCCAGTACTTC. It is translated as CALRRGLQETQYF.

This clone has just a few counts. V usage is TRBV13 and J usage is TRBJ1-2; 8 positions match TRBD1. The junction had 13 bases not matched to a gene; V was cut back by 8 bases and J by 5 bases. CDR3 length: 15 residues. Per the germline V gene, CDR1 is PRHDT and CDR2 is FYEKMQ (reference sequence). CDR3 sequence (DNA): TGTGCCAGCGGATCATCGGACAGGGTGTTGTATGGCTACACCTTC. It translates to CASGSSDRVLYGYTF. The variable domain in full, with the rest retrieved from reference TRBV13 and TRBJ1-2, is AAGVIQSPRHLIKEKRETATLKCYPIPRHDTVYWYQQGPGQDPQFLISFYEKMQSDKGSIPDRFSAQQFSDYHSELNMSSLELGDSALYFCASGSSDRVLYGYTFGSGTRLTVV.

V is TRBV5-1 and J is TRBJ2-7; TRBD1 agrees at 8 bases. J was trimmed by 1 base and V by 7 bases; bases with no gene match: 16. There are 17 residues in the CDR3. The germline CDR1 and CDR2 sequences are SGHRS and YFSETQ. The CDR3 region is CASRLSRGTGLSYEQYF. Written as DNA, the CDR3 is TGCGCCAGCCGTTTGTCAAGGGGGACAGGCCTTTCCTACGAGCAGTACTTC.

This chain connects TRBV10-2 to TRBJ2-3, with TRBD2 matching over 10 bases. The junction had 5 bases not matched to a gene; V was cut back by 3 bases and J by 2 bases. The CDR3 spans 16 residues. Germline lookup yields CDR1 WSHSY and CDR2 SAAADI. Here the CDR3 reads CASSDGTSAFTDTQYF. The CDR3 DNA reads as TGCGCCAGCAGTGACGGGACTAGCGCTTTCACAGATACGCAGTATTTT.

The CDR3 nucleotides read TGTGCCAGCAGCTCGAGGGGGCCCTTGAACACTGAAGCTTTCTTT. The encoded protein is CASSSRGPLNTEAFF. The chain couples TRBV7-2 to TRBJ1-1, with 7 bases lining up with TRBD1. Losses at the gene ends were 4 bases for V and 0 bases for J; bases not matched to a gene: 5. The CDR3 is made up of 15 amino acids. In germline, CDR1 is SGHTA, CDR2 FQGNSA.

The CDR3: CASSLSGSPSEQYF. The CDR3 nucleotides are TGTGCCAGCAGCCTTAGCGGGAGTCCCAGCGAGCAGTACTTC. The V gene is TRBV9, the J gene TRBJ2-7; 9 bases map to TRBD2. CDR1 SGDLS and CDR2 YYNGEE come from the germline V gene. The trim removed 4 bases at V and 6 bases at J, leaving 8 bases unmatched. The CDR3 is 14 residues long.